Shown below are 18 T cell receptor beta chains from a single sample sequenced in a study of blood T cells in healthy people across ages. It was with a sample-barcoded 5' primer and a J-beta primer mix that a second PCR of roughly 6 to 11 cycles was run. TCRdb re-derived calls from the 5' RACE reads in MiXCR, one entry per CDR3 protein. Here the sample spans over a million distinct CDR3 sequences, 42% being singletons. Material: blood. Receptors originate from a woman younger than 35 in good health.

The chain recombines TRBV5-1 with TRBJ1-1, with D possibly matching TRBD1 (6 bases). V shed 3 bases and J shed 5 bases, with 14 bases lying between them. The CDR3 length is 14 residues. Germline CDR1 reads SGHRS; CDR2 reads YFSETQ. The CDR3 reads CASSWLEGGTEAFF. The CDR3 DNA sequence: TGCGCCAGCAGCTGGCTAGAAGGGGGTACTGAAGCTTTCTTT.

This clonotype appeared a few times. The genes are TRBV28 and TRBJ1-6; 12 bases agree with TRBD1. This CDR3 is 15 amino acids long. J lost 7 bases, V lost 6 bases, and 4 bases had no gene match. Germline V gene data show CDR1 as MDHEN and CDR2 as SYDVKM. For the CDR3, the DNA is TGTGCCAGCAGCACGGGACAGGGGGCAAATTCACCCCTCCACTTT. Translation: CASSTGQGANSPLHF. The variable domain in full, with the rest retrieved from reference TRBV28 and TRBJ1-6, is DVKVTQSSRYLVKRTGEKVFLECVQDMDHENMFWYRQDPGLGLRLIYFSYDVKMKEKGDIPEGYSVSREKKERFSLILESASTNQTSMYLCASSTGQGANSPLHFGNGTRLTVT.

The rearrangement joins TRBV3-1 to TRBJ1-2; no firm D call. CDR1 and CDR2 (germline): LGHDT, YNNKEL (reference sequence). Trimming took off 3 bases at V and 4 bases at J, with 12 bases between the two ends. This CDR3 is built from 14 residues. CDR3 in DNA: TGTGCCAGCAGCCATTCCGACGCTATCTATGGCTACACCTTC. This sequence encodes CASSHSDAIYGYTF. The whole variable domain, filled in from reference TRBV3-1 and TRBJ1-2, reads DTAVSQTPKYLVTQMGNDKSIKCEQNLGHDTMYWYKQDSKKFLKIMFSYNNKELIINETVPNRFSPKSPDKAHLNLHINSLELGDSAVYFCASSHSDAIYGYTFGSGTRLTVV.

The chain couples TRBV2 to TRBJ2-5; D is possibly TRBD1 (6 bases). This CDR3 spans 12 amino acids. V lost 8 bases to trimming and J lost 11 bases, with 18 bases between them. Germline CDR1 reads SNHLY; CDR2 reads FYNNEI. The CDR3 bases are TGTGCCAGCCTCGGACAGTTCAGGGAGCAGTACTTC. It specifies CASLGQFREQYF. Full variable domain (remainder filled in from reference TRBV2 and TRBJ2-5): EPEVTQTPSHQVTQMGQEVILRCVPISNHLYFYWYRQILGQKVEFLVSFYNNEISEKSEIFDDQFSVERPDGSNFTLKIRSTKLEDSAMYFCASLGQFREQYFGPGTRLLVL.

This clonotype was seen more than once but under ten times. The rearrangement links TRBV5-1 to TRBJ1-6; TRBD1 might be the D (6 bases). CDR1 and CDR2 from the germline V gene are SGHRS and YFSETQ. V was trimmed by 3 bases and J by 7 bases, leaving 14 bases between them. The CDR3 is made up of 15 amino acids. The CDR3 is CASSSTRGGNSPLHF. The CDR3 DNA is TGCGCCAGCAGCTCGACCCGAGGGGGGAATTCACCCCTCCACTTT.

The gene calls are TRBV2 and TRBJ2-3; a possible D gene is TRBD2 (5 bases). Trimming removed 2 bases from V and 6 bases from J, with 12 bases in between. CDR1 is SNHLY and CDR2 is FYNNEI in the germline V gene. This CDR3 has 14 amino acids. The CDR3 sequence is CASSELAQRDTQYF. The CDR3 DNA sequence: TGTGCCAGCAGTGAACTAGCCCAGAGGGATACGCAGTATTTT. Using reference TRBV2 and TRBJ2-3 for the parts outside the CDR3, the full variable domain is EPEVTQTPSHQVTQMGQEVILRCVPISNHLYFYWYRQILGQKVEFLVSFYNNEISEKSEIFDDQFSVERPDGSNFTLKIRSTKLEDSAMYFCASSELAQRDTQYFGPGTRLTVL.

The gene calls are TRBV4-1 and TRBJ2-7, with D tentatively TRBD1 (6 bases). The V and J ends lost 3 bases and 4 bases respectively, with 16 bases between them. Germline V gives CDR1 MGHRA, CDR2 YSYEKL. The CDR3 sequence is 15 residues long. This chain's CDR3 is CASSQIKGDLYEQYF. The CDR3 DNA is TGCGCCAGCAGCCAGATTAAGGGGGACCTGTACGAGCAGTACTTC.

This sequence joins TRBV2 and TRBJ2-1; D tentatively reads TRBD1 or TRBD2 (5 bases each). This CDR3 is built from 15 residues. Trimming pared 8 bases from V and 5 bases from J, leaving 19 bases between. Germline values: CDR1 SNHLY, CDR2 FYNNEI. CDR3 region: CASDHRTRVDNEQFF. The CDR3 nucleotides are TGTGCCAGCGACCACAGGACGCGGGTCGACAATGAGCAGTTCTTC. The full variable domain, rest sourced from reference TRBV2 and TRBJ2-1, is EPEVTQTPSHQVTQMGQEVILRCVPISNHLYFYWYRQILGQKVEFLVSFYNNEISEKSEIFDDQFSVERPDGSNFTLKIRSTKLEDSAMYFCASDHRTRVDNEQFFGPGTRLTVL.

This clonotype has a handful of counts. J is TRBJ2-3 and V is TRBV20-1; the D is unclear. There are 12 residues in the CDR3. The germline gives CDR1 DFQATT, CDR2 SNEGSKA (reference sequence). Trimming stripped 5 bases from V and 3 bases from J, with 9 bases between. The CDR3 loop reads CSAPWTTDTQYF. Here the CDR3 DNA reads TGCAGTGCTCCCTGGACGACAGATACGCAGTATTTT.

The V gene is TRBV30, the J gene TRBJ1-2, with a weak D call TRBD1 (5 bases). Germline values: CDR1 GTSNPN, CDR2 SVGIG (reference sequence). The length of the CDR3 is 13 residues. The V end was cut by 5 bases, the J end by 4 bases, with 14 bases between. For the CDR3, the DNA is TGTGCCTGGGTTTACAGGACCCCCTATGGCTACACCTTC. It translates to CAWVYRTPYGYTF.

The chain combines TRBV12-3 or TRBV12-4 with TRBJ2-7; TRBD1 might be the D (5 bases). Trimming took 5 bases from V and 2 from J, leaving 10 bases between them. This CDR3 has 13 residues. The CDR3 DNA reads TGTGCCAGCAGTGACAGTTTCCCCTACGAGCAGTACTTC. Protein sequence: CASSDSFPYEQYF.

This chain connects TRBV4-1 to TRBJ1-2; 8 bases are shared with TRBD1. CDR1 is MGHRA and CDR2 is YSYEKL in the germline V gene. Losses at the gene ends were 4 bases for V and 10 bases for J; bases not matched to a gene: 14. CDR3 length: 15 residues. The CDR3 region has the DNA TGCGCCAGCAGCCGGGAGGCGACCGGGACAGGTCTCTACACCTTC. Amino acid sequence: CASSREATGTGLYTF.

The V and J genes are TRBV3-1 and TRBJ2-1, with D possibly being TRBD2 (6 bases). The ends were cut back, 8 bases at V and 8 bases at J, with 34 bases in the middle. This CDR3 region has 19 residues. Germline V gene data show CDR1 as LGHDT and CDR2 as YNNKEL (reference sequence). The CDR3 coding sequence is TGTGCCAGCTCCACCCAGAAATTCTTCGGGCGGGGCCCGAAGGATGAGCAGTTCTTC. It encodes CASSTQKFFGRGPKDEQFF.

In this sample, this clonotype turned up a few times. V and J are TRBV5-1 and TRBJ2-7; no definite D call. Germline V gives CDR1 SGHRS, CDR2 YFSETQ. The germline V and J ends were trimmed by 0 bases and 2 bases, with 9 bases remaining between them. The CDR3 is 14 residues long. CDR3 amino acids: CASSLASLTYEQYF. In DNA, the CDR3 is TGCGCCAGCAGCTTGGCGTCCCTCACCTACGAGCAGTACTTC. The full variable domain, rest sourced from reference TRBV5-1 and TRBJ2-7, is KAGVTQTPRYLIKTRGQQVTLSCSPISGHRSVSWYQQTPGQGLQFLFEYFSETQRNKGNFPGRFSGRQFSNSRSEMNVSTLELGDSALYLCASSLASLTYEQYFGPGTRLTVT.

This sequence joins TRBV5-1 and TRBJ1-4, with 7 bases lining up with TRBD1. The J segment lost 4 bases and the V segment lost 3 bases, leaving 3 bases of the junction unmatched. The CDR3 extends over 14 amino acids. Germline assignment: CDR1 SGHRS and CDR2 YFSETQ. The CDR3 nucleotides read TGCGCCAGCAGCTCGACAGGGTATAATGAAAAACTGTTTTTT. Translated, it gives CASSSTGYNEKLFF.

This clonotype turned up a few times. DNA for the CDR3: TGTGCCAGCTCACCGCTACCGGGCCCAGATACGCAGTATTTT. The encoded protein is CASSPLPGPDTQYF. The rearrangement joins TRBV18 to TRBJ2-3; the D is unclear. CDR1 is KGHSH, CDR2 LQKENI, per germline. Trimming stripped 3 bases from V and 4 bases from J, with 11 bases between. This CDR3 is 14 amino acids long.

The chain uses TRBV12-3 or TRBV12-4 and TRBJ2-1; 10 positions match TRBD1. The CDR3 consists of 17 residues. V dropped 5 bases and J dropped 0; count of bases not matched to a gene: 7. CDR3 DNA: TGTGCCAGCAGTCGCGGGACAGGGGTCGACTCCTACAATGAGCAGTTCTTC. Its protein product is CASSRGTGVDSYNEQFF.

The genes are TRBV6-2 or TRBV6-3 and TRBJ2-1, with D uncertain. The V gene lost 7 bases and the J gene lost 0 bases, with 10 bases spanning the gap. CDR3 size: 14 residues. Looked up from germline, CDR1 is MNHEY and CDR2 is SVGEGT. The CDR3 loop reads CASTEHPSYNEQFF. As DNA, the CDR3 is TGTGCCAGCACGGAGCACCCCTCCTACAATGAGCAGTTCTTC.